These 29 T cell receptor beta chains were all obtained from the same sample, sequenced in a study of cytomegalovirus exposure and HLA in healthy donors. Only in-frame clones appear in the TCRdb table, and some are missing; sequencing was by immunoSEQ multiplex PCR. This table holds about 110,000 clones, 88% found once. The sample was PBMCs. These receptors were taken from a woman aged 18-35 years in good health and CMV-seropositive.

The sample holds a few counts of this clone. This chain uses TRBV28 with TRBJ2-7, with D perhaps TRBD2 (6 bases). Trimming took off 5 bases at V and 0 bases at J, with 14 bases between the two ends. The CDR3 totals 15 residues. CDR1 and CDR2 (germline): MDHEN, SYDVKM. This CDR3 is CASSPSGVSSYEQYV. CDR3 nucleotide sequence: TGTGCCAGCAGTCCATCGGGGGTATCCTCCTACGAGCAGTACGTC.

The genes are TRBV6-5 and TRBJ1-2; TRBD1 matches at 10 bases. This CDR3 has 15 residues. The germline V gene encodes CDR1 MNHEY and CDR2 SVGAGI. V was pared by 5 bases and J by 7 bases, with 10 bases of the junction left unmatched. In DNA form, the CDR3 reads TGTGCCAGCAGTCGACCGGGACAGGGGTTGGGTGGCTACACCTTC. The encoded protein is CASSRPGQGLGGYTF.

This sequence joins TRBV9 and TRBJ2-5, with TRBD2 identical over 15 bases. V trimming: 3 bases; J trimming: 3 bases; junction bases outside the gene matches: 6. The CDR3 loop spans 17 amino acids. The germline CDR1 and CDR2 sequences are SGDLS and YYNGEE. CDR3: CASSGGTSGGREETQYF. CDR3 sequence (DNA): TGTGCCAGCAGCGGAGGGACTAGCGGGGGGAGGGAAGAGACCCAGTACTTC.

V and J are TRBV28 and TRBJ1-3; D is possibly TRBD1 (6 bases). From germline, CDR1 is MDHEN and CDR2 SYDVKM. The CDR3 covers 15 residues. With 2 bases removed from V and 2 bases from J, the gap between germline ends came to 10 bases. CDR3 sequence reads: CASSLAGAAGNTIYF. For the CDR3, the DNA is TGTGCCAGCAGTTTAGCGGGGGCCGCTGGAAACACCATATATTTT.

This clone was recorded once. For the CDR3, the DNA is TGTGCCAGCAGTTCCGGGACTAGAAACAATGAGCAGTTCTTC. Translating gives CASSSGTRNNEQFF. The gene calls are TRBV6-6 and TRBJ2-1, with TRBD2 matching over 8 bases. The germline gives CDR1 MNHNY, CDR2 SVGAGI (reference sequence). The CDR3 runs 14 residues. After removal of 4 bases from V and 5 bases from J, the junction contained 4 bases not matched to a gene.

This CDR3 reads CASAYTGGDLTF. CDR3 sequence (DNA): TGTGCTAGTGCCTATACAGGGGGCGATCTCACCTTC. This rearrangement joins TRBV12-5 to TRBJ1-2; 9 bases line up with TRBD1. CDR3 length equals 12 residues. Germline CDR1 LGHNT, CDR2 FRNRAP. V lost 7 bases, J lost 13 bases, and 10 bases stayed unmatched.

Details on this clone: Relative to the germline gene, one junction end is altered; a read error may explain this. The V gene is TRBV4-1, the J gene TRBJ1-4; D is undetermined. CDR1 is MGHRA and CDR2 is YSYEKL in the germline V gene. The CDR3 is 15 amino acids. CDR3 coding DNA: TGCGCCAGCAGCGAAGATCCAGGTTATAATGAAAAACTGTTTTTT. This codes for CASSEDPGYNEKLFF.

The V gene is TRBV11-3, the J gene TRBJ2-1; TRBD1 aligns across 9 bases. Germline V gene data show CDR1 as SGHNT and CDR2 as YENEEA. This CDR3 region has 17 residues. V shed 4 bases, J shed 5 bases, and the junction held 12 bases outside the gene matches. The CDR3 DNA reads TGTGCCAGCAGCTCGCCTACCGGGACAGGGAAGAACAATGAGCAGTTCTTC. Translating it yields CASSSPTGTGKNNEQFF.

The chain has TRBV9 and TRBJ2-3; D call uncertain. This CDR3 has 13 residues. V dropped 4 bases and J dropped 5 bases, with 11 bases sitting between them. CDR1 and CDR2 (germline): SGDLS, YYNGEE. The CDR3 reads CASSTRSVDTQYF. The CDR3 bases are TGTGCCAGCAGCACCCGCTCGGTAGATACGCAGTATTTT.

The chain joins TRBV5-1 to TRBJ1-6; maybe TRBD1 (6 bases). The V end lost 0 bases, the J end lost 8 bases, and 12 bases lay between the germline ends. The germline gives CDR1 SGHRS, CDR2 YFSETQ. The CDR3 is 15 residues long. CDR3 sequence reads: CASSLGRGSHSPLHF. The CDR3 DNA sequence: TGCGCCAGCAGCTTGGGCAGGGGTAGCCATTCACCCCTCCACTTT.

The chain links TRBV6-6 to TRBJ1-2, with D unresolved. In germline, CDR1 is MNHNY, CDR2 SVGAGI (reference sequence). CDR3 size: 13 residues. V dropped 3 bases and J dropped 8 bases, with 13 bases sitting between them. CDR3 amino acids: CASSYVAGSGYTF. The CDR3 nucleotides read TGTGCCAGCAGTTATGTGGCGGGGTCCGGCTACACCTTC.

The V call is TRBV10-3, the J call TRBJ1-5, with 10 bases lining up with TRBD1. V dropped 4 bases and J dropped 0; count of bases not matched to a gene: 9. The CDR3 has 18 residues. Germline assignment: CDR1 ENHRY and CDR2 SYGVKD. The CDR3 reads CAISGGTGEYSSNQPQHF. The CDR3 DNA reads TGTGCCATCAGTGGAGGGACAGGGGAATATTCTAGCAATCAGCCCCAGCATTTT.

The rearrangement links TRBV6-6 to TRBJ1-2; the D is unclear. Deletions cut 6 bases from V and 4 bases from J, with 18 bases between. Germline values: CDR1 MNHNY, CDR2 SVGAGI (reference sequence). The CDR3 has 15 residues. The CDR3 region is CASSREFGDLYGYTF. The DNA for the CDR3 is TGTGCCAGCAGCCGCGAGTTCGGAGACCTCTATGGCTACACCTTC.

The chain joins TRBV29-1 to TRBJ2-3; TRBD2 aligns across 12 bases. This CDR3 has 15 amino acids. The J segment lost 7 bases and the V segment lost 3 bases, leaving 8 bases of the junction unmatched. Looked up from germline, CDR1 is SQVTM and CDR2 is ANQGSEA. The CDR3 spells CSVDSSGGGAHTQYF. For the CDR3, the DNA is TGCAGCGTTGACTCTAGCGGGGGGGGCGCGCATACGCAGTATTTT.

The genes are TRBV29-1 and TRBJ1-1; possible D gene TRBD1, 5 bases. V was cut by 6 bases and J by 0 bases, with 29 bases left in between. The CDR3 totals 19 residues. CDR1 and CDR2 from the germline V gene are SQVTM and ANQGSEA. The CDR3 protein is CSVDRRGPKGDRVNTEAFF. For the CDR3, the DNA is TGCAGCGTGGACCGAAGGGGTCCCAAAGGGGATAGAGTGAACACTGAAGCTTTCTTT.

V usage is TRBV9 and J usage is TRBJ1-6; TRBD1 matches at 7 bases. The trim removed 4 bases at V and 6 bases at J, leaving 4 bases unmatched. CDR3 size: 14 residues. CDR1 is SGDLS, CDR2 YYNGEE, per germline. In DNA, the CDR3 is TGTGCCAGCAGCCCTCGGGACAGTAATTCACCCCTCCACTTT. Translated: CASSPRDSNSPLHF.

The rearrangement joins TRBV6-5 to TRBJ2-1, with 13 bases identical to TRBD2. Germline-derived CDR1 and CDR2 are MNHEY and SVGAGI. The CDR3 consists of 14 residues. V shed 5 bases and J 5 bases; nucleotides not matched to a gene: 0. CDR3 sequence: CASSGLAGDNEQFF. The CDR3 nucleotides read TGTGCCAGCAGTGGACTAGCGGGAGACAATGAGCAGTTCTTC.

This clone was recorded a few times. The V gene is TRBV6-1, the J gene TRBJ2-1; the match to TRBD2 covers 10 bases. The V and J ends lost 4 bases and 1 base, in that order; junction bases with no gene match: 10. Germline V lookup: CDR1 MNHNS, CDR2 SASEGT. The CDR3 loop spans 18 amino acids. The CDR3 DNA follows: TGTGCCAGCAGTGGTACCTTTCTAGCGGGGGTATCCTACAATGAGCAGTTCTTC. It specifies CASSGTFLAGVSYNEQFF.

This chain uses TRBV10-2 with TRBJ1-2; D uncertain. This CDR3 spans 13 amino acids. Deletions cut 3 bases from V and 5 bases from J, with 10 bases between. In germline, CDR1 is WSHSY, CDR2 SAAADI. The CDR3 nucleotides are TGCGCCAGCAGTGACGGCGGGATTTATGGCTACACCTTC. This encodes CASSDGGIYGYTF.

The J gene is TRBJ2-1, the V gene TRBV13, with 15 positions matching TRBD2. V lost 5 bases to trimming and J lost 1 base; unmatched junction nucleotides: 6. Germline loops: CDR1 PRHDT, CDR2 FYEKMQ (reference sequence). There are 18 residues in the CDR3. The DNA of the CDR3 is TGTGCCAGCAGCCCTCGGACTAGCGGGGGGGCGTCCTACAATGAGCAGTTCTTC. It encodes CASSPRTSGGASYNEQFF.

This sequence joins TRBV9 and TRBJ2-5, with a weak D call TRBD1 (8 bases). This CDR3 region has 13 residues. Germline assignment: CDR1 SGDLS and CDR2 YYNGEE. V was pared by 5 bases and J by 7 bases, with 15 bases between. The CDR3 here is CASRKDREGTQYF. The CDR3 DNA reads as TGTGCCAGCAGGAAGGACAGGGAGGGGACCCAGTACTTC. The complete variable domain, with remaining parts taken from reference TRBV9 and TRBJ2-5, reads DSGVTQTPKHLITATGQRVTLRCSPRSGDLSVYWYQQSLDQGLQFLIQYYNGEERAKGNILERFSAQQFPDLHSELNLSSLELGDSALYFCASRKDREGTQYFGPGTRLLVL.

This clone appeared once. CDR3 in DNA: TGTGCCAGCAGCATCCAGGGGTGGGTTAGCACAGATACGCAGTATTTT. Translation gives CASSIQGWVSTDTQYF. The genes are TRBV9 and TRBJ2-3; TRBD1 might be the D (6 bases). The CDR3 extends over 16 amino acids. V was trimmed by 4 bases and J by 0 bases, leaving 15 bases between them. Germline V lookup: CDR1 SGDLS, CDR2 YYNGEE.

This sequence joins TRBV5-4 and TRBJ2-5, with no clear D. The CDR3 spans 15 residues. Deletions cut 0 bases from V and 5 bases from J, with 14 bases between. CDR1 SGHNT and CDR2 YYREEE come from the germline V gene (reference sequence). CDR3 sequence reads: CASSLAAAGAETQYF. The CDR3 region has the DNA TGTGCCAGCAGCTTGGCCGCGGCCGGCGCGGAGACCCAGTACTTC.

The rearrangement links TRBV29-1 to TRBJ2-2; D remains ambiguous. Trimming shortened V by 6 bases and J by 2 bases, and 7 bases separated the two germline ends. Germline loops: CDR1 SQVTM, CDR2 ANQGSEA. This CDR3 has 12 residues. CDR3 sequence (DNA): TGCAGCGTGGAACTAAACACCGGGGAGCTGTTTTTT. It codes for CSVELNTGELFF.

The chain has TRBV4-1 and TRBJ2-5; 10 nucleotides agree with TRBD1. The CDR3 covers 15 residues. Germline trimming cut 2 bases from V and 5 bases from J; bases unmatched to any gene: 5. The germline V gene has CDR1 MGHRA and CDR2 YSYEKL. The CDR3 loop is CASSQRQGAGETQYF. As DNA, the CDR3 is TGCGCCAGCAGCCAACGACAGGGGGCTGGGGAGACCCAGTACTTC.

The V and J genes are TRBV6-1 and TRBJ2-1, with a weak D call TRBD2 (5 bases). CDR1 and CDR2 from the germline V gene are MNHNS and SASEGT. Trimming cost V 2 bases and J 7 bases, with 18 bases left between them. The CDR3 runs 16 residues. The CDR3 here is CASSERSWLALNEQFF. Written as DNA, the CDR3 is TGTGCCAGCAGTGAAAGGTCCTGGCTAGCTTTAAATGAGCAGTTCTTC.

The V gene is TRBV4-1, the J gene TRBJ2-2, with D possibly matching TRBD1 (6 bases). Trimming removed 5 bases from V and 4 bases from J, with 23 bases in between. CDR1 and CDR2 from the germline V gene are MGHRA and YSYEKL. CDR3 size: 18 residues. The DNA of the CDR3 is TGCGCCAGCAGCGATCCGGGACACAAGAAACGAGTCACCGGGGAGCTGTTTTTT. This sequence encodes CASSDPGHKKRVTGELFF.

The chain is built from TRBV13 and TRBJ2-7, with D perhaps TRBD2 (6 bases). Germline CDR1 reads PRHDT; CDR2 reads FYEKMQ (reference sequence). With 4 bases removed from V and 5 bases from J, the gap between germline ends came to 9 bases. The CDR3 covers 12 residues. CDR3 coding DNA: TGTGCCAGCAGCTGGAGGGAGAACGAGCAGTACTTC. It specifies CASSWRENEQYF.

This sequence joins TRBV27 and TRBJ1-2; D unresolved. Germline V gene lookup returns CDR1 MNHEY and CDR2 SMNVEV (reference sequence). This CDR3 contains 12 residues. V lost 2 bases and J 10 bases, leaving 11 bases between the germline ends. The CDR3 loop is CASSLGGLPYTF. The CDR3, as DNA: TGTGCCAGCAGTTTAGGCGGCCTACCCTACACCTTC.